Listed here are 9 T cell receptor beta chains from one sample, sequenced in a study of T cell responses to AZD1222 COVID-19 vaccine. The protocol was immunoSEQ multiplex PCR, while the TCRdb copy is restricted to in-frame clones and leaves out a portion. The table has around 160,000 clones, about 91% seen once. The source material was peripheral blood, sampled on day 0 of AZD1222 vaccination. All receptors derive from an adult in good health.

The chain recombines TRBV6-2 or TRBV6-3 with TRBJ1-1; no definite D call. This CDR3 contains 18 residues. Germline V CDR1 and CDR2: MNHEY, SVGEGT. V lost 4 bases and J 0 bases, leaving 21 bases between the germline ends. The CDR3 region is CASSLRKRNPVMNTEAFF. The CDR3 DNA is TGTGCCAGCAGTTTACGCAAACGAAATCCCGTTATGAACACTGAAGCTTTCTTT.

This clone appeared once. The genes are TRBV11-3 and TRBJ1-4; D may be TRBD1 (6 bases). This CDR3 spans 14 amino acids. Looked up from germline, CDR1 is SGHNT and CDR2 is YENEEA. The V end lost 3 bases, the J end lost 11 bases, and 16 bases lay between the germline ends. The CDR3 nucleotides are TGTGCCAGCAGCTTGGGCCCTGAGGGGGAGAAACTGTTTTTT. This sequence encodes CASSLGPEGEKLFF.

The gene calls are TRBV7-2 and TRBJ1-1; no clear D. V was pared by 3 bases and J by 1 base, with 6 bases between. This CDR3 has 13 amino acids. The germline CDR1 and CDR2 sequences are SGHTA and FQGNSA. DNA for the CDR3: TGTGCCAGCAGCTTTAGACAGAACACTGAAGCTTTCTTT. This codes for CASSFRQNTEAFF.

The chain employs TRBV7-9 and TRBJ2-3; D is possibly TRBD2 (6 bases). CDR3 length: 19 residues. In germline, CDR1 is SEHNR, CDR2 FQNEAQ (reference sequence). V lost 1 base and J lost 0, with 20 bases in between. CDR3 DNA: TGTGCCAGCAGCTTAGGGAGGGGCGGCGGCATCCCTAGCACAGATACGCAGTATTTT. As protein: CASSLGRGGGIPSTDTQYF.

This clone was observed a handful of times. This rearrangement joins TRBV5-4 to TRBJ2-7; D ambiguous. Germline loops: CDR1 SGHNT, CDR2 YYREEE (reference sequence). The V and J ends lost 0 bases and 0 bases respectively, with 10 bases between them. The CDR3 loop spans 15 amino acids. The CDR3 DNA follows: TGTGCCAGCAGCTTGGGCCGGAGCTCCTCCTACGAGCAGTACTTC. Translating gives CASSLGRSSSYEQYF.

J is TRBJ2-7 and V is TRBV24-1; TRBD1 matches at 9 bases. Germline V CDR1 and CDR2: KGHDR, SFDVKD. This CDR3 has 21 residues. V shed 3 bases and J 2 bases; nucleotides not matched to a gene: 22. The CDR3 coding sequence is TGTGCCACCAGTGATGGGCGCACACCGGGACAGGGTCACCTTGATCCCTACGAGCAGTACTTC. As protein: CATSDGRTPGQGHLDPYEQYF.

This chain joins TRBV15 and TRBJ1-3; D may be TRBD1 (5 bases). Trimming removed 8 bases at V and 4 bases at J, with 9 bases between. The length of the CDR3 is 12 residues. Germline V gives CDR1 LNHNV, CDR2 YYDKDF (reference sequence). CDR3: CATSEGGNTIYF. For the CDR3, the DNA is TGTGCCACCTCCGAGGGGGGAAACACCATATATTTT. The whole variable domain, filled in from reference TRBV15 and TRBJ1-3, reads DAMVIQNPRYQVTQFGKPVTLSCSQTLNHNVMYWYQQKSSQAPKLLFHYYDKDFNNEADTPDNFQSRRPNTSFCFLDIRSPGLGDTAMYLCATSEGGNTIYFGEGSWLTVV.

J is TRBJ1-6 and V is TRBV2, with no clear D. The CDR3 has 14 residues. V lost 6 bases and J lost 0, with 6 bases in between. Germline V CDR1 and CDR2: SNHLY, FYNNEI. The CDR3 DNA reads TGTGCCAGCAGCTTGAGCTCCTATAATTCACCCCTCCACTTT. Protein: CASSLSSYNSPLHF.

This clone was found once. The rearrangement joins TRBV18 to TRBJ2-1, with D unresolved. The CDR3 has 14 amino acids. V dropped 3 bases and J dropped 5 bases, with 11 bases sitting between them. The germline V gene encodes CDR1 KGHSH and CDR2 LQKENI. DNA of the CDR3: TGTGCCAGCTCACCGTTCGGAGAAAACAATGAGCAGTTCTTC. Its protein is CASSPFGENNEQFF.